These 3 T cell receptor beta chains share one sample of origin, sequenced in a study of blood T cell repertoires in COVID-19. Measured with immunoSEQ multiplex PCR; TCRdb has only the in-frame clones, and not every one. The sample carries more than 200,000 clones, just under 90% recorded once. The sample was peripheral blood. Receptor source: a man between 25 and 39 years old with COVID-19, enrolled during active disease.

This clone is a singleton in its sample. The chain couples TRBV7-9 to TRBJ1-2; a weak D match, TRBD1 (6 bases). This CDR3 spans 12 amino acids. The V gene's germline CDR1 is SEHNR and CDR2 FQNEAQ (reference sequence). The V gene lost 7 bases and the J gene lost 4 bases, with 10 bases spanning the gap. The CDR3 reads CASTRTVYGYTF. Written as DNA, the CDR3 is TGTGCCAGCACCCGGACAGTCTATGGCTACACCTTC.

CDR3 sequence (DNA): TGTGCCAGCAGCTTAAGGGGGAATAGCAATCAGCCCCAGCATTTT. Amino acids: CASSLRGNSNQPQHF. V and J are TRBV5-6 and TRBJ1-5, with D perhaps TRBD1 (6 bases). V lost 2 bases, J lost 0 bases, and 9 bases lay in between. The CDR3 runs 15 residues. Germline CDR1 SGHDT, CDR2 YYEEEE.

The V call is TRBV28, the J call TRBJ2-7; no definite D call. The length of the CDR3 is 14 residues. Trimming cost V 6 bases and J 2 bases, with 14 bases left between them. CDR1 is MDHEN and CDR2 is SYDVKM in the germline V gene. CDR3 nucleotides: TGTGCCAGCAGGCTAACCTTAGCTGCCTACGAGCAGTACTTC. It specifies CASRLTLAAYEQYF.